This TCR beta chain originates from a study of T cells in tuberculosis. Study-wide background: CD1B tetramers identified T cells specific for mycobacterial lipid GMM. General observations from the study: Some low-affinity tetramer-binding T cells may be absent from this sample.

Cells were sorted from thawed PBMC rested overnight and stained with GMM-loaded CD1B tetramer, viability dye and anti-CD3. CD1B tetramers were loaded with Rhodococcus equi-derived C32 glucose monomycolate. Before cryopreservation, the sorted PBMC lost their CD14-expressing monocytes. From each donor, roughly 100,000 tetramer-negative cells were sorted. Assay: immunoSEQ multiplex PCR; the TCRdb copy retains only in-frame clones and omits some. The table lists 85,000 to 90,000 clones, approximately 91% of them singletons. The V segment lost 6 bases and the J segment 3 bases; nucleotides outside the gene matches: 13. The CDR3 consists of 17 residues. Germline CDR1 SGHTA, CDR2 FQGTGA.

The sequence was obtained from an adult woman with latent tuberculosis. Specimen: CD1b-GMM tetramer-negative cells sorted from PBMCs. The V call is TRBV7-3, the J call TRBJ2-1, with TRBD1 matching 8 bases. The CDR3 sequence: CASRGPKPGQVYNEQFF. CDR3 in DNA: TGTGCCAGCAGGGGCCCCAAGCCGGGACAGGTCTACAATGAGCAGTTCTTC.